The source of this T cell receptor (beta chain) is a study of regulatory T cells in long-lasting Graves disease. Arm-PCR of CDR3 regions and iRepertoire HTBI primers were the basis on which TCR beta libraries were built. TCRdb ran MiXCR on the multiplex PCR reads and lists one entry per CDR3 protein. The sample consists of approximately 480,000 distinct CDR3 sequences, about 16% of them appearing once. Note on this clonotype: Its antigen remains unknown.

Overall study findings and caveats: The number of shared public clonotypes was higher in persistent patients (under 3,000) than new patients (966). Accuracy was possibly reduced by small sample size.

Time point specified: newly diagnosed GD, antithyroid drugs for less than 3 months. PBMC RNA was the source of the TCR library. These same data were also listed under a study on T cells in Graves' hyperthyroidism and ophthalmopathy. That paper states: TCR CDR3 underwent first-round RT-PCR with the HTBI primer set.

The sequence derives from a man between 35 and 55 years old with Graves disease. Sequencing was performed on peripheral blood mononuclear cells (PBMCs), taken at new diagnosis, from a patient treated with antithyroid drugs.

CDR3 residues: CASSDPGGGNTIYF. Here the CDR3 DNA reads TGTGCCAGCAGTGACCCAGGAGGGGGAAACACCATATATTTT. This chain joins TRBV6-1 and TRBJ1-3; D not certain. V shed 3 bases and J shed 4 bases, with 10 bases lying between them. There are 14 residues in the CDR3. Germline V gene data show CDR1 as MNHNS and CDR2 as SASEGT.